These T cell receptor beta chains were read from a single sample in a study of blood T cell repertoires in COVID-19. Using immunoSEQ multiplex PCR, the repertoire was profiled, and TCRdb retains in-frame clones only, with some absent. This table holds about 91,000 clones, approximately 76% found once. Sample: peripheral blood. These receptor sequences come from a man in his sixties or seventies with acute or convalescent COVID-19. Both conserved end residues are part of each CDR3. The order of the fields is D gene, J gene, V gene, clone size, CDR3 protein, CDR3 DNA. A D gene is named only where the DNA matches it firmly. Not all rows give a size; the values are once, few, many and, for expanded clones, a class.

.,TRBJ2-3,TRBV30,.,CAWSVTQTDTQYF,TGTGCCTGGAGTGTAACACAGACAGATACGCAGTATTTT
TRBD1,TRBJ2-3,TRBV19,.,CASSTTGANTQYF,TGTGCCAGTAGTACAACAGGGGCAAATACGCAGTATTTT
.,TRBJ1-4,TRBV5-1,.,CASSLASAGTTNEKLFF,TGCGCCAGCAGCTTGGCCTCAGCGGGAACAACTAATGAAAAACTGTTTTTT
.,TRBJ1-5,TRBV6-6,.,CASTKRRESNQPQHF,TGTGCCAGCACCAAACGGAGGGAGTCGAATCAGCCCCAGCATTTT
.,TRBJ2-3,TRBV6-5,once,CASSYSRADTQYF,TGTGCCAGCAGTTACTCCAGGGCAGATACGCAGTATTTT
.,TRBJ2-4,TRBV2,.,CASSAQGLSKNIQYF,TGTGCCAGCAGTGCTCAGGGGTTGTCCAAAAACATTCAGTACTTC
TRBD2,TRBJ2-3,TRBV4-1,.,CASSQDGGGRTDTQYF,TGCGCCAGCAGCCAAGATGGCGGCGGGAGGACAGATACGCAGTATTTT
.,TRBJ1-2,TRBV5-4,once,CASSVRDIVSRGYTF,TGTGCCAGCAGCGTCCGGGACATCGTTTCTCGGGGCTACACCTTC
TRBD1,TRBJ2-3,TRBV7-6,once,CASSTGQGETDTQYF,TGTGCCAGCAGCACTGGACAGGGGGAAACAGATACGCAGTATTTT
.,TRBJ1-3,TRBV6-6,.,CASSLSDSIGNTIYF,TGTGCCAGCAGTTTATCGGACAGTATTGGAAACACCATATATTTT
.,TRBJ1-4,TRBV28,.,CASTVMGGEKLFF,TGTGCCAGCACTGTAATGGGGGGTGAAAAACTGTTTTTT
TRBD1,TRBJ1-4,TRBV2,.,CASSDGQGNDRGEKLFF,TGTGCCAGCAGTGATGGACAGGGGAATGATCGGGGTGAAAAACTGTTTTTT
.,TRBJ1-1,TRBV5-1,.,CASSLEGGVTEAFF,TGCGCCAGCAGCTTGGAAGGGGGGGTCACTGAAGCTTTCTTT
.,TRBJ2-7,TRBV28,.,CASSSSGGAGNEQYF,TGTGCCAGCAGCTCCTCGGGGGGCGCAGGCAACGAGCAGTACTTC
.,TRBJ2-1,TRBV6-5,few,CASSPDSSSYNEQFF,TGTGCCAGCAGCCCGGACTCCAGCTCCTACAATGAGCAGTTCTTC
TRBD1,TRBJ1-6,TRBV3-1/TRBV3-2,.,CASSPERTGQGSPLHF,TGTGCCAGCAGCCCGGAAAGGACAGGGCAAGGATCACCCCTCCACTTT
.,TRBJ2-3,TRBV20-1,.,CSASRQGMGDTQYF,TGCAGTGCTAGTAGGCAGGGGATGGGAGATACGCAGTATTTT
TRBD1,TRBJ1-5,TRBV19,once,CASVAPWTGVYQPQHF,TGTGCCAGCGTTGCCCCCTGGACAGGGGTTTATCAGCCCCAGCATTTT
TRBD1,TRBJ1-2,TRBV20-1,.,CSAGTDYGYTF,TGCAGTGCGGGGACAGACTATGGCTACACCTTC
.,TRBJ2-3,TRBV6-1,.,CASSEFGGVNTQYF,TGTGCCAGCAGTGAATTTGGGGGCGTGAATACGCAGTATTTT
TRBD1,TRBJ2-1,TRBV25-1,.,CASSEPRDRGSYNEQFF,TGTGCCAGCAGTGAACCTCGGGACAGGGGCTCCTACAATGAGCAGTTCTTC
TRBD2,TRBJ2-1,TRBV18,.,CASSPVASGSRGNEQFF,TGTGCCAGCTCACCAGTGGCTAGCGGGAGTAGGGGCAATGAGCAGTTCTTC
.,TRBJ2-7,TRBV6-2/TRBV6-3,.,CASSFQVSYEQYF,TGTGCCAGCAGTTTTCAGGTCAGCTACGAGCAGTACTTC
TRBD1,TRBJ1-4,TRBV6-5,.,CASSYQGAKGNEKLFF,TGTGCCAGCAGTTATCAGGGGGCGAAGGGAAATGAAAAACTGTTTTTT
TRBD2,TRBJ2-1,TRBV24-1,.,CATSDSALLAREQFF,TGTGCCACCAGTGATTCCGCCCTACTAGCGCGGGAGCAGTTCTTC
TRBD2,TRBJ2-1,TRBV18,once,CASSRTSGGFDEQFF,TGTGCCAGCTCGCGGACTAGCGGGGGATTCGATGAGCAGTTCTTC
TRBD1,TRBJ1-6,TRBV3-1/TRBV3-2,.,CASSQGGTGFNSPLHF,TGTGCCAGCAGCCAAGGCGGGACAGGGTTCAATTCACCCCTCCACTTT
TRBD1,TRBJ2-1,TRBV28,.,CASSLGDSPYNEQFF,TGTGCCAGCAGTTTGGGGGACAGTCCCTACAATGAGCAGTTCTTC
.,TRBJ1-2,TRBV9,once,CASSQQPGGEVYGYTF,TGTGCCAGCAGCCAACAACCGGGAGGAGAGGTCTATGGCTACACCTTC
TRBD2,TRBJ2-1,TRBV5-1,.,CASSLGLAGGNEQFF,TGCGCCAGCAGCTTGGGGCTAGCGGGAGGGAATGAGCAGTTCTTC
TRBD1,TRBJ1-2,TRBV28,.,CASSLGQNNYGYTF,TGTGCCAGCAGTTTGGGACAGAACAACTATGGCTACACCTTC
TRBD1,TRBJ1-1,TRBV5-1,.,CASGLLDRGGNTEAFF,TGCGCCAGCGGGCTCCTAGACAGGGGCGGAAACACTGAAGCTTTCTTT
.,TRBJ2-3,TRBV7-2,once,CASSLQLPDTQYF,TGTGCCAGCAGCTTACAGTTACCAGATACGCAGTATTTT
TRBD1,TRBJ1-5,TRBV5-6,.,CASSRGQVNQPQHF,TGTGCCAGCAGCAGGGGACAGGTCAATCAGCCCCAGCATTTT
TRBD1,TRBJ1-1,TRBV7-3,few,CASSSTGNGEAFF,TGTGCCAGCAGCTCGACAGGGAATGGTGAAGCTTTCTTT
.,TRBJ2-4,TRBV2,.,CASSDQSRNIQYF,TGTGCCAGCAGTGATCAATCACGGAACATTCAGTACTTC
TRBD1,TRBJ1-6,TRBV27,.,CASSPTRTGGISNSPLHF,TGTGCCAGCAGTCCCACCCGGACAGGGGGCATCTCCAATTCACCCCTCCACTTT
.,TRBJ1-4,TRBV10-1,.,CASSEGQLTTNEKLFF,TGCGCCAGCAGTGAAGGACAGCTTACAACTAATGAAAAACTGTTTTTT
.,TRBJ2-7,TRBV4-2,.,CASSQEVVAYEQYF,TGTGCCAGCAGCCAGGAGGTAGTTGCCTACGAGCAGTACTTC
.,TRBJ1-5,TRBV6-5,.,CASNARDQPQHF,TGTGCCAGCAACGCGAGGGATCAGCCCCAGCATTTT
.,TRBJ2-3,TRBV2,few,CAGRTGPDTDTQYF,TGTGCCGGTAGAACAGGGCCCGACACAGATACGCAGTATTTT
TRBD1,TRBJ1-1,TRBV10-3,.,CAISRGQGGAEAFF,TGTGCCATCAGTAGAGGACAGGGAGGTGCTGAAGCTTTCTTT
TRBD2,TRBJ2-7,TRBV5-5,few,CASRQLAGRNEQYF,TGTGCCAGCAGGCAGCTAGCGGGACGAAACGAGCAGTACTTC
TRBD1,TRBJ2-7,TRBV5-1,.,CASSLATGAYEQYF,TGCGCCAGCAGCTTGGCTACAGGGGCCTACGAGCAGTACTTC
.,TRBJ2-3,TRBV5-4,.,CASTSAVLRTDTQYF,TGTGCCAGCACCTCGGCGGTTCTACGCACAGATACGCAGTATTTT
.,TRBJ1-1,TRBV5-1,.,CASTLGGTGGTEAFF,TGCGCCAGCACCCTGGGAGGAACCGGGGGCACTGAAGCTTTCTTT
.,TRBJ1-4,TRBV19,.,CASSMEGPREKLFF,TGTGCCAGTAGTATGGAAGGCCCGAGGGAAAAACTGTTTTTT
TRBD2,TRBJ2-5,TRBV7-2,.,CASSLGAVAGTKETQYF,TGTGCCAGCAGCTTGGGCGCGGTAGCGGGAACAAAAGAGACCCAGTACTTC
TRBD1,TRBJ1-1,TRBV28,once,CASSFDRARTEAFF,TGTGCCAGCAGTTTCGACAGGGCTAGAACTGAAGCTTTCTTT
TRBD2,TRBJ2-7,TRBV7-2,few,CASSLLGTNAYEQYF,TGTGCCAGCAGCTTATTAGGGACTAACGCCTACGAGCAGTACTTC